This TCR beta chain came from a study of shared clonotypes between healthy human individuals. At the level of the study: CD4 naive and CD4 memory each took three plates per donor, while CD8 naive took two and CD8 memory one. Study-level results: When naive CD4 clonotypes were compared across a handful of donors, 4% to 6.5% were shared. The study's rarefaction showed incomplete sorted-subset sequencing despite large depth.

Naive CD8 cells lacked CD45RO and underwent positive selection for CCR7, leaving out terminally differentiated effector memory CD45RA+ cells. Comments on this clone: Its target is unknown.

Sequenced by immunoSEQ multiplex PCR; TCRdb stores in-frame clones only, minus some. The repertoire consists of about 2.1 million clones, with about 93% occurring once and the leading ten covering around 1.7%. CDR3 length: 15 residues. The germline CDR1 and CDR2 sequences are SGHTA and FQGTGA. The trim removed 2 bases at V and 2 bases at J, leaving 4 bases unmatched. The V gene is TRBV7-3, the J gene TRBJ2-5; TRBD2 matches 8 bases. The sample was naive CD8+ T cells from PBMCs. The receptor was derived from a man between 18 and 29 years old in good health. Some clones in this sample may be carry-over from other donors' samples. CDR3 sequence: CASSLAGGIQETQYF. As DNA, the CDR3 is TGTGCCAGCAGCTTAGCGGGAGGAATTCAAGAGACCCAGTACTTC.